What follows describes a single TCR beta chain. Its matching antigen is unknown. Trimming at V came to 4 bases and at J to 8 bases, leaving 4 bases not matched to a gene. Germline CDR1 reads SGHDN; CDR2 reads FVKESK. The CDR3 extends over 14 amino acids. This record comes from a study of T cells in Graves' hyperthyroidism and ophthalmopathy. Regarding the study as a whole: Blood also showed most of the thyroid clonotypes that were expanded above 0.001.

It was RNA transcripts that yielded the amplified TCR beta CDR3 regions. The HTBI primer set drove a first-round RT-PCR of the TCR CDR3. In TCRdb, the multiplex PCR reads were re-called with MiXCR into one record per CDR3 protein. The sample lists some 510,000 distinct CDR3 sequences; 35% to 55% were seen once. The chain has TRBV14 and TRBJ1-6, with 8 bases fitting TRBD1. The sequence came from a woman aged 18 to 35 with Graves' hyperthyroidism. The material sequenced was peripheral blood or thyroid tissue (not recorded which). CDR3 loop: CASSPTGVDSPLHF. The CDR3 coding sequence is TGTGCCAGCAGCCCGACAGGGGTAGATTCACCCCTCCACTTT.